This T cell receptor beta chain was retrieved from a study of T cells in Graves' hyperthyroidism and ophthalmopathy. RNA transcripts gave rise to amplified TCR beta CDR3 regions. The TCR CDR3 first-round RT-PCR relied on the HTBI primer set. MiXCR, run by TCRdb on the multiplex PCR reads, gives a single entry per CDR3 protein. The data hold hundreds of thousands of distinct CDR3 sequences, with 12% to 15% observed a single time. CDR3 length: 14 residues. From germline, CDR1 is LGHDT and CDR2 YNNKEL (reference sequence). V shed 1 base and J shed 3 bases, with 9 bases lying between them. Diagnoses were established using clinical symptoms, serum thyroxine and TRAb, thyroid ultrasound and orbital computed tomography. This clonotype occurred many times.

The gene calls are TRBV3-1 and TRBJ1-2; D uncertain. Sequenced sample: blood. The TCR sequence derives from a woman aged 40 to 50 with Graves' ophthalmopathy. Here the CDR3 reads CASSQGSIDYGYTF. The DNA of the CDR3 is TGTGCCAGCAGCCAAGGATCAATCGACTATGGCTACACCTTC.